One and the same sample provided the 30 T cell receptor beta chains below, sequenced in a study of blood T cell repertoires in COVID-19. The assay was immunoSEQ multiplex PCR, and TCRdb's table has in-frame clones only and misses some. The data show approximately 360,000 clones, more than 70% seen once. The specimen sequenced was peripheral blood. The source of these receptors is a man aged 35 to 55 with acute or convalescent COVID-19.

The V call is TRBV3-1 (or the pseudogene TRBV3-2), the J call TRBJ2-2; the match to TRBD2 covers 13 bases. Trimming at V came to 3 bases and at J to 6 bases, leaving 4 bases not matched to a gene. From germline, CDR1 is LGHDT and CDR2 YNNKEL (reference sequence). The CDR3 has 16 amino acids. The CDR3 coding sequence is TGTGCCAGCAGCCACGGGACTAGCGGGGCCCCCGGGGAGCTGTTTTTT. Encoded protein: CASSHGTSGAPGELFF.

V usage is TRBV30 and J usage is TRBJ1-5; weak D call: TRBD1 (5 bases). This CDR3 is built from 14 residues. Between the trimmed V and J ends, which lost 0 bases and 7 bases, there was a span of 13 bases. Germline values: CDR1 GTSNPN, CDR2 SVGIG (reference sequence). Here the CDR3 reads CAWSVGVRRQPQHF. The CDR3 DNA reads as TGTGCCTGGAGTGTAGGGGTCAGGCGGCAGCCCCAGCATTTT. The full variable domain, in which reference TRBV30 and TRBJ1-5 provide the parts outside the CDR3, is SQTIHQWPATLVQPVGSPLSLECTVEGTSNPNLYWYRQAAGRGLQLLFYSVGIGQISSEVPQNLSASRPQDRQFILSSKKLLLSDSGFYLCAWSVGVRRQPQHFGDGTRLSIL.

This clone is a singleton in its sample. CDR3 sequence: CASSQVQGRNTGELFF. As DNA, the CDR3 is TGCGCCAGCAGCCAAGTGCAGGGCAGGAACACCGGGGAGCTGTTTTTT. The rearrangement links TRBV4-1 to TRBJ2-2; D perhaps matches TRBD1 (5 bases). Deletions cut 1 base from V and 1 base from J, with 10 bases between. In germline, CDR1 is MGHRA, CDR2 YSYEKL. The CDR3 consists of 16 residues.

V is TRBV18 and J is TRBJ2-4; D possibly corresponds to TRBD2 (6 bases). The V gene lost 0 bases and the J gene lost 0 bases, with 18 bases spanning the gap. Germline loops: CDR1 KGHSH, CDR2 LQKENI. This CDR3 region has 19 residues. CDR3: CASSPPPSLAPLAKNIQYF. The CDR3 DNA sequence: TGTGCCAGCTCACCACCACCGAGCCTAGCGCCCCTAGCCAAAAACATTCAGTACTTC. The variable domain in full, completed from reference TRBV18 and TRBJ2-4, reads NAGVMQNPRHLVRRRGQEARLRCSPMKGHSHVYWYRQLPEEGLKFMVYLQKENIIDESGMPKERFSAEFPKEGPSILRIQQVVRGDSAAYFCASSPPPSLAPLAKNIQYFGAGTRLSVL.

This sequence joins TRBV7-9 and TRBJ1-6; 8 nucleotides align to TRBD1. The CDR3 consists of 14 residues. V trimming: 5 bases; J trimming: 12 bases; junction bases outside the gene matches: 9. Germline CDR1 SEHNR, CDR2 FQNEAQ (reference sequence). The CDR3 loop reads CASSQGQGFLPLHF. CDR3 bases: TGTGCCAGCAGCCAAGGACAGGGATTTTTACCCCTCCACTTT.

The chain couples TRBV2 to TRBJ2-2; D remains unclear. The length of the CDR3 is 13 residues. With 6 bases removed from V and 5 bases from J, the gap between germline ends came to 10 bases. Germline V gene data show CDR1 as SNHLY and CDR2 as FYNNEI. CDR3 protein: CASSPERTGELFF. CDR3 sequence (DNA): TGTGCCAGCAGCCCAGAGAGGACCGGGGAGCTGTTTTTT.

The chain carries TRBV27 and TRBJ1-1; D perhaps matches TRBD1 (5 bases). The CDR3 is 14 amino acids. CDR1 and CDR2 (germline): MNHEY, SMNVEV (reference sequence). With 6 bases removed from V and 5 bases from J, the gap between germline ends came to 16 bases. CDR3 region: CASRVPGRGTEAFF. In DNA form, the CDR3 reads TGTGCCAGCAGAGTCCCGGGTAGGGGAACTGAAGCTTTCTTT.

The CDR3 DNA follows: TGTGCCAGCAGTAAACAGGGGTCGACAGATACGCAGTATTTT. Translating it yields CASSKQGSTDTQYF. V and J are TRBV27 and TRBJ2-3, with 7 bases lining up with TRBD1. Trimming at V came to 5 bases and at J to 3 bases, leaving 5 bases not matched to a gene. Germline values: CDR1 MNHEY, CDR2 SMNVEV (reference sequence). The CDR3 runs to 14 residues.

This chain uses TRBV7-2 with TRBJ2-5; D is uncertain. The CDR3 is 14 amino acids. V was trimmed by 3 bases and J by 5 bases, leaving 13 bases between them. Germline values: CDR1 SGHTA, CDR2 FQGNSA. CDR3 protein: CASSFVVSRETQYF. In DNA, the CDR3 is TGTGCCAGCAGCTTCGTCGTCTCCCGGGAGACCCAGTACTTC.

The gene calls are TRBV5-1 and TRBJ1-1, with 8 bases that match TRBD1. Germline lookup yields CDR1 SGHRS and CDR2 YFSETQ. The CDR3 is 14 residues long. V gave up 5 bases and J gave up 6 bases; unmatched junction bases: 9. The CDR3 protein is CASRPTGGWAEAFF. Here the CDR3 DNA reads TGCGCCAGCAGGCCCACAGGGGGGTGGGCTGAAGCTTTCTTT.

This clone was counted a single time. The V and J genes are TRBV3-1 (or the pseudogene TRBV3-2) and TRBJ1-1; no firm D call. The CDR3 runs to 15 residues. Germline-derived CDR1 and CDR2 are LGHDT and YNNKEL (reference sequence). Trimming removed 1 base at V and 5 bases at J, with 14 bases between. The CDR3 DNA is TGTGCCAGCAGCCAAGGGTATCGGGGTTGGACTGAAGCTTTCTTT. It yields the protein CASSQGYRGWTEAFF.

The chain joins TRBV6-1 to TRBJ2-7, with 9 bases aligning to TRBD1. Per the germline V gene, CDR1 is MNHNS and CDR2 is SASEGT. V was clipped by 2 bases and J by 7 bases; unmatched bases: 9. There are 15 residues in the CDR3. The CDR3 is CASSETAGTGNEQYF. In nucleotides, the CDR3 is TGTGCCAGCAGTGAAACCGCCGGGACAGGGAATGAGCAGTACTTC.

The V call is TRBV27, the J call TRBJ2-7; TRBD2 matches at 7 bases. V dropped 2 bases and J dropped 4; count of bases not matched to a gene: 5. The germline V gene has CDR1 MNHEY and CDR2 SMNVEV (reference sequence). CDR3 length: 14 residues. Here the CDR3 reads CASSLGGDVYEQYF. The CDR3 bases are TGTGCCAGCAGTTTAGGGGGGGACGTTTACGAGCAGTACTTC.

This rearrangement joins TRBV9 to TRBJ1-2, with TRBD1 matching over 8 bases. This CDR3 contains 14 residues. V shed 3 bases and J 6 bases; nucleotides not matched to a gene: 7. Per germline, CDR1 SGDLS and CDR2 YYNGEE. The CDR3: CASSGSGQGNGYTF. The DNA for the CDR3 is TGTGCCAGCAGCGGCAGTGGACAGGGAAATGGCTACACCTTC.

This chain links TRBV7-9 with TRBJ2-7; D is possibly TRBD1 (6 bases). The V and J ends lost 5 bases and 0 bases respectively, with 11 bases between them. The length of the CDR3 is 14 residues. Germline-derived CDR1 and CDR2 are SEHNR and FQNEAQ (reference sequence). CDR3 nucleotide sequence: TGTGCCAGCAGCGTAACAGGGACCTCCTACGAGCAGTACTTC. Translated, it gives CASSVTGTSYEQYF. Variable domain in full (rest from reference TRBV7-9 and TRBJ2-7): DTGVSQNPRHKITKRGQNVTFRCDPISEHNRLYWYRQTLGQGPEFLTYFQNEAQLEKSRLLSDRFSAERPKGSFSTLEIQRTEQGDSAMYLCASSVTGTSYEQYFGPGTRLTVT.

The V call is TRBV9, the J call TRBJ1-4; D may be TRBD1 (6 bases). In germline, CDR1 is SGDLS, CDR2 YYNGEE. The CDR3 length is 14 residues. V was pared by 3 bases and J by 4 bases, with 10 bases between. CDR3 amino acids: CASSEGGLNEKLFF. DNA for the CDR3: TGTGCCAGCAGCGAGGGGGGGCTTAATGAAAAACTGTTTTTT.

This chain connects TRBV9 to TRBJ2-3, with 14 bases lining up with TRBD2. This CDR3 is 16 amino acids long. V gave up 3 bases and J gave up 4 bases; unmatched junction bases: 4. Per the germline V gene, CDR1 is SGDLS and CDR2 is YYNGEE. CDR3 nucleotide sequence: TGTGCCAGCAGCGACGGGACTAGCGGGAGCGCAGATACGCAGTATTTT. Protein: CASSDGTSGSADTQYF.

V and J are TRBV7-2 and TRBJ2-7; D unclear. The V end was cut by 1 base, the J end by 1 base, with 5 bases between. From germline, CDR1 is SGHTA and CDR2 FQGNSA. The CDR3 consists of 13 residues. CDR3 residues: CASSLGLSYEQYF. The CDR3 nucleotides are TGTGCCAGCAGCTTAGGTCTATCCTACGAGCAGTACTTC. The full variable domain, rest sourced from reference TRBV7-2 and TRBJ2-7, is GAGVSQSPSNKVTEKGKDVELRCDPISGHTALYWYRQSLGQGLEFLIYFQGNSAPDKSGLPSDRFSAERTGGSVSTLTIQRTQQEDSAVYLCASSLGLSYEQYFGPGTRLTVT.

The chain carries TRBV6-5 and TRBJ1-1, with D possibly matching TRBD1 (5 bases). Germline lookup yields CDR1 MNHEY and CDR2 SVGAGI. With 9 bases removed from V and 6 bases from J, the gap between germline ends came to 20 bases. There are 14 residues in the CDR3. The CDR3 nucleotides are TGTGCCAGTAACCCGGGAGAATGGGGGTCTGAAGCTTTCTTT. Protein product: CASNPGEWGSEAFF.

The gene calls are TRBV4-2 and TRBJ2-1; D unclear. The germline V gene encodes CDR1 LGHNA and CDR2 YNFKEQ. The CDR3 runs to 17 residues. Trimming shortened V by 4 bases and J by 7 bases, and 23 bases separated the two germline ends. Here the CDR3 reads CASSPSGPFGVGNEQFF. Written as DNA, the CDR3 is TGTGCCAGCAGCCCAAGTGGGCCGTTTGGCGTTGGTAATGAGCAGTTCTTC.

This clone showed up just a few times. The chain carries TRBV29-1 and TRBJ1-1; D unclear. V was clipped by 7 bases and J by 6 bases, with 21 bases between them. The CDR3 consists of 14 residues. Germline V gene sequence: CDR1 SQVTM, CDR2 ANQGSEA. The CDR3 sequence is CSAQRGTFVPEAFF. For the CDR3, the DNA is TGCAGCGCGCAGCGGGGTACTTTTGTCCCTGAAGCTTTCTTT.

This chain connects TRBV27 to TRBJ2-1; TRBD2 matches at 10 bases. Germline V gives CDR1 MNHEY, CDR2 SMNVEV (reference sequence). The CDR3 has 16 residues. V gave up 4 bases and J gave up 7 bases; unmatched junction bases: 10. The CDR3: CASSSRGLANVNEQFF. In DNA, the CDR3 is TGTGCCAGCAGTTCCCGGGGACTAGCGAACGTAAATGAGCAGTTCTTC.

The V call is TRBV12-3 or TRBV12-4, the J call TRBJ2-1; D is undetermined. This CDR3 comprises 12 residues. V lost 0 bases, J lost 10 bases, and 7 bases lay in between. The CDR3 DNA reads TGTGCCAGCAGTTTAGCGCTGCGGGAGCAGTTCTTC. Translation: CASSLALREQFF.

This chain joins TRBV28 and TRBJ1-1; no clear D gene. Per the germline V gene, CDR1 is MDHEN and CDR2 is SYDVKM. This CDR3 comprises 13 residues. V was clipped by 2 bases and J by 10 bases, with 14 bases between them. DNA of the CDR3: TGTGCCAGCAGTTTAGCCTGGTGGAGGGCAGCTTTCTTT. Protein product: CASSLAWWRAAFF.

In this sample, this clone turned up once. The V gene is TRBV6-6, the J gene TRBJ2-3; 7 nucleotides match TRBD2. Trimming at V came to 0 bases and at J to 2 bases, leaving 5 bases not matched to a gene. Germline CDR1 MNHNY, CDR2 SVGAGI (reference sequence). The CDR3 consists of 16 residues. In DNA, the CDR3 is TGTGCCAGCAGTTACTCTGGGCGGGAGCACACAGATACGCAGTATTTT. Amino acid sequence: CASSYSGREHTDTQYF.

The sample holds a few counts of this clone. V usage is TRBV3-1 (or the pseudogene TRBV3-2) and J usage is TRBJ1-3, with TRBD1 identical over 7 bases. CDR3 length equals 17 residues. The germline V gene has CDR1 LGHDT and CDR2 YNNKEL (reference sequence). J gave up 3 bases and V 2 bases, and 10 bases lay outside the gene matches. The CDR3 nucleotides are TGTGCCAGCAGCCAACAAGGCCCCGGGACAGTTGGAAACACCATATATTTT. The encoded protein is CASSQQGPGTVGNTIYF.

CDR3 in amino acids: CASSLETGHIYGYTF. DNA of the CDR3: TGTGCCAGCAGCTTAGAGACAGGCCACATCTATGGCTACACCTTC. The chain links TRBV7-2 to TRBJ1-2; D perhaps matches TRBD1 (6 bases). CDR3 size: 15 residues. Germline CDR1 and CDR2: SGHTA and FQGNSA. Trimming removed 1 base at V and 4 bases at J, with 13 bases between. The entire variable domain, with the rest obtained from reference TRBV7-2 and TRBJ1-2, is as follows: GAGVSQSPSNKVTEKGKDVELRCDPISGHTALYWYRQSLGQGLEFLIYFQGNSAPDKSGLPSDRFSAERTGGSVSTLTIQRTQQEDSAVYLCASSLETGHIYGYTFGSGTRLTVV.

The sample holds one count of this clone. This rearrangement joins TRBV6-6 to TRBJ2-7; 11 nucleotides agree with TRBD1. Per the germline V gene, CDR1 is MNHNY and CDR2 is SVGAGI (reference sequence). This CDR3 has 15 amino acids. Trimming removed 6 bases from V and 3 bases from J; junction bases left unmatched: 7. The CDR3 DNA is TGTGCCAGCAGAGATCAGGGACAGGGGGACTACGAGCAGTACTTC. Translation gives CASRDQGQGDYEQYF.

The CDR3 nucleotides read TGTGCCAGCTCACCACCGGACAGGGTAGGCGAAAAACTGTTTTTT. Translation gives CASSPPDRVGEKLFF. The chain is built from TRBV18 and TRBJ1-4; 8 bases map to TRBD1. Trimming removed 0 bases from V and 8 bases from J; junction bases left unmatched: 5. Germline V gives CDR1 KGHSH, CDR2 LQKENI. The CDR3 sequence is 15 residues long.

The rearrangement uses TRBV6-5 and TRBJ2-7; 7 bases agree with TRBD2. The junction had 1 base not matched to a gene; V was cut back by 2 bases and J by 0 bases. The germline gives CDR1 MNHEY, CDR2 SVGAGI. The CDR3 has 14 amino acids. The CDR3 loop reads CASSYKRDSYEQYF. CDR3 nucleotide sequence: TGTGCCAGCAGTTACAAGCGGGACTCCTACGAGCAGTACTTC.